This T cell receptor (beta chain) was obtained from a study of T cell repertoires in cytomegalovirus infection. Study observations and caveats: CMV-specific HLA-C-restricted TCR beta clonotypes dominated the ex vivo response.

Via MiXCR, TCRdb re-called the reads, giving one row per CDR3 protein. The profile shows around 740,000 distinct CDR3 sequences, less than 40% of them singletons. The germline CDR1 and CDR2 sequences are ENHRY and SYGVKD. The CDR3 is 15 amino acids. The V and J ends lost 3 bases and 2 bases respectively, with 13 bases between them. Notes on this clonotype: As yet, its antigen is unknown.

The specimen was PBMCs. The chain links TRBV10-3 to TRBJ1-2, with D unresolved. This receptor was taken from a human donor in good health (CMV status not recorded). Some clones in this sample may be carry-over from other donors' samples. In nucleotides, the CDR3 is TGTGCCATCAGTGATTCGGTGCATAGGAACTATGGCTACACCTTC. Protein: CAISDSVHRNYGYTF.